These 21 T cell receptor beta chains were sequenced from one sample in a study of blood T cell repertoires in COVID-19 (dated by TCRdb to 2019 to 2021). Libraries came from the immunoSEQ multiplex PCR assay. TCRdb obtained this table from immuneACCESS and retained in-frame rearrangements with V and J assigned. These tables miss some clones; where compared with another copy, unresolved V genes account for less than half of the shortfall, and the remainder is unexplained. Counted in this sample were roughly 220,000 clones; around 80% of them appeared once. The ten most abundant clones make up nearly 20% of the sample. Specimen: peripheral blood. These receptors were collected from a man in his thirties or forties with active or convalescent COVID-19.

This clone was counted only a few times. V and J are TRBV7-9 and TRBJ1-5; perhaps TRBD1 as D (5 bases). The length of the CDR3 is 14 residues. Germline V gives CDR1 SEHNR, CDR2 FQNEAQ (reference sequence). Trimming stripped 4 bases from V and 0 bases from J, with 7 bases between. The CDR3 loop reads CASSWGDSNQPQHF. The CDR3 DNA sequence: TGTGCCAGCAGCTGGGGGGATAGCAATCAGCCCCAGCATTTT.

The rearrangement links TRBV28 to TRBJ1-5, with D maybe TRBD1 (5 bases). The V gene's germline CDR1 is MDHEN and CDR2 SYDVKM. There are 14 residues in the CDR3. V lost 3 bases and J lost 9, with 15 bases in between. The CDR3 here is CASSFPLTDRPQHF. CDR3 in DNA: TGTGCCAGCAGTTTCCCTCTGACAGACCGGCCCCAGCATTTT.

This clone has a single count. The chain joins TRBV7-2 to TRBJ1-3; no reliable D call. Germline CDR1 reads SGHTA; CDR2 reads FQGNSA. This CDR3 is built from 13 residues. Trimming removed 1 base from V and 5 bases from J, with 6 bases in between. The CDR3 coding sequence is TGTGCCAGCAGCTTAGTACTACGAAACACCATATATTTT. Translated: CASSLVLRNTIYF.

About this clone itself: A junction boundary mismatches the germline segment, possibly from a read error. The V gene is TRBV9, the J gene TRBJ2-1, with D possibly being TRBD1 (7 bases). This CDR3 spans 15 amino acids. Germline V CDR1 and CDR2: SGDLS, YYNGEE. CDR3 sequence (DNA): TGTGCCAGCAGCGACCAGGGGGGTCGGATTTATGAGCTGTTCTTC. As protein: CASSDQGGRIYELFF.

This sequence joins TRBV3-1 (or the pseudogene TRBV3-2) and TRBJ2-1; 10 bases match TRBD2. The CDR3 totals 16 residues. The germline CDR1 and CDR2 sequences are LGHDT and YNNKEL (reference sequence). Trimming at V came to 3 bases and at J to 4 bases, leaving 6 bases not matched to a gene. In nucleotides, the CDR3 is TGTGCCAGCAGCCATCTTCCTAGCGGGAGTTACAATGAGCAGTTCTTC. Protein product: CASSHLPSGSYNEQFF.

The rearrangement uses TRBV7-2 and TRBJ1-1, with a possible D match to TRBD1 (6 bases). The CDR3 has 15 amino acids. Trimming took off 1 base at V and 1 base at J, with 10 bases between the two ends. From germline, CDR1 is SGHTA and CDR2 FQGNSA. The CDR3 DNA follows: TGTGCCAGCAGCTTAGGTGACAGGAGGAACACTGAAGCTTTCTTT. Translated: CASSLGDRRNTEAFF.

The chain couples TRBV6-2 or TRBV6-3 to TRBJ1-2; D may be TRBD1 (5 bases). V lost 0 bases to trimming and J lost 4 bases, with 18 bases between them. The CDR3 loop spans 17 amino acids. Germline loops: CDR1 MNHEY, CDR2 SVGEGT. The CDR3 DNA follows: TGTGCCAGCAGTTACTCGGCGACTAGTTACGACAGCTATGGCTACACCTTC. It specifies CASSYSATSYDSYGYTF.

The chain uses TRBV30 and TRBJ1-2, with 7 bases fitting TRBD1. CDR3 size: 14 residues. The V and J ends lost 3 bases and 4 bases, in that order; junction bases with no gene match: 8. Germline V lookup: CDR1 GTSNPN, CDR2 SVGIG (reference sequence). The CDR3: CAWSPRGIIYGYTF. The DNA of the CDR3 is TGTGCCTGGAGCCCCAGGGGGATCATCTATGGCTACACCTTC.

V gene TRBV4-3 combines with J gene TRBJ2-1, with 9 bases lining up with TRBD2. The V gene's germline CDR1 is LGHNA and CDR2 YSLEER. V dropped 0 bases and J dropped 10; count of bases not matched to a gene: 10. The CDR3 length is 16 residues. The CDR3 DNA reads TGCGCCAGCAGCCAAGATCTCGCTAGCGGGAAGGGGGAGCAGTTCTTC. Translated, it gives CASSQDLASGKGEQFF.

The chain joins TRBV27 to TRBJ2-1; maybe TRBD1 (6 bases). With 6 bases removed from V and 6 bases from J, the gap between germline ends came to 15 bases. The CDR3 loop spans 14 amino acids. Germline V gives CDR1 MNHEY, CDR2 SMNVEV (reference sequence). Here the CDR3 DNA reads TGTGCCAGCAGCACGACAGGCCCTCGCAATGAGCAGTTCTTC. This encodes CASSTTGPRNEQFF.

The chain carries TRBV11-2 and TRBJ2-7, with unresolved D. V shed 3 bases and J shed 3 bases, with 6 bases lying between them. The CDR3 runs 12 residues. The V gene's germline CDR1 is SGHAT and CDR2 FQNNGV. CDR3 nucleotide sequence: TGTGCCAGCAGCTTCTACAGCTACGAGCAGTACTTC. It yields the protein CASSFYSYEQYF.

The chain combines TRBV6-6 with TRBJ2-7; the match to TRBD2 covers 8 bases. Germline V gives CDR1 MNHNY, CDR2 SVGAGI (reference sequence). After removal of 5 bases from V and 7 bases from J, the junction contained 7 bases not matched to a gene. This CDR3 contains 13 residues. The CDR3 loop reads CASSPASGREQYF. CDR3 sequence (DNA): TGTGCCAGCAGTCCGGCAAGCGGGAGAGAGCAGTACTTC.

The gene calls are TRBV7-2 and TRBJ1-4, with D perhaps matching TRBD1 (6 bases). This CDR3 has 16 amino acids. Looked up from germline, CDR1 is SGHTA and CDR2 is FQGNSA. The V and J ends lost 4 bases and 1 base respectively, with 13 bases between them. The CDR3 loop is CASSSQQGVTNEKLFF. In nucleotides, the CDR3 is TGTGCCAGCAGCTCTCAACAGGGCGTAACTAATGAAAAACTGTTTTTT.

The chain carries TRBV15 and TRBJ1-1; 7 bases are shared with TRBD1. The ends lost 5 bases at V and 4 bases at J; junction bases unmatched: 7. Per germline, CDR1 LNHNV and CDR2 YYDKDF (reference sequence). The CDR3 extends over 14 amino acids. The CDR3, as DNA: TGTGCCACCAGCCCCCCCAGGGGGGTCACTGAAGCTTTCTTT. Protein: CATSPPRGVTEAFF.

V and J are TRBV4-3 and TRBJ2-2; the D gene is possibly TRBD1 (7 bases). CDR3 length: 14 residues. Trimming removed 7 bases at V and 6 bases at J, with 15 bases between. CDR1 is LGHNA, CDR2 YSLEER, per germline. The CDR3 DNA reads TGCGCCAGCAAGTCGGAGGGGGCGGCCGGGGAGCTGTTTTTT. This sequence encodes CASKSEGAAGELFF.

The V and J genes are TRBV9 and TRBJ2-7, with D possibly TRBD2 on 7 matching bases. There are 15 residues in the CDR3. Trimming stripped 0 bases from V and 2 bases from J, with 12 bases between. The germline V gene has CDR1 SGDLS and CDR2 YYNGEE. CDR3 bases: TGTGCCAGCAGCGTAGGAGGGGGAGGGCCCTACGAGCAGTACTTC. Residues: CASSVGGGGPYEQYF.

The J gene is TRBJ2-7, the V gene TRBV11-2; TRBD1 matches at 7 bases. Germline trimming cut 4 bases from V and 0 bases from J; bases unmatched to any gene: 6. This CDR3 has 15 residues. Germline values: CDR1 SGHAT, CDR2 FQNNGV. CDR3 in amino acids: CASSSRDRGSYEQYF. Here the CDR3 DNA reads TGTGCCAGCAGCTCCCGGGACAGAGGCTCCTACGAGCAGTACTTC.

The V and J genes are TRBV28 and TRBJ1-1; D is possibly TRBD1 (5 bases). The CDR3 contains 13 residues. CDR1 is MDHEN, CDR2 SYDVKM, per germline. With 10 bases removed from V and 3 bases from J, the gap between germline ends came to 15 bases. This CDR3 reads CATREARYTEAFF. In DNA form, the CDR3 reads TGTGCCACCAGGGAGGCGCGGTACACTGAAGCTTTCTTT.

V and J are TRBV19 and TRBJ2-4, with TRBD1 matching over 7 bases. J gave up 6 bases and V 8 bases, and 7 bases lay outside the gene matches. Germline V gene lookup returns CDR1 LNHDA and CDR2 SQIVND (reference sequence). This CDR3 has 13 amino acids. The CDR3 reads CASQPRDRNIQYF. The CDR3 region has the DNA TGTGCCAGTCAACCCCGGGACAGAAACATTCAGTACTTC.

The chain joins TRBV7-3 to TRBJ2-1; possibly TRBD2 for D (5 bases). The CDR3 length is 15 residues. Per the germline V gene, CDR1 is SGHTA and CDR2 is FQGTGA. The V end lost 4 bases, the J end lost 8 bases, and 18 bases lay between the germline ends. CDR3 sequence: CASSSKSLIGDEQFF. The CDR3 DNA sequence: TGTGCCAGCAGCTCCAAGAGTCTAATCGGGGATGAGCAGTTCTTC.

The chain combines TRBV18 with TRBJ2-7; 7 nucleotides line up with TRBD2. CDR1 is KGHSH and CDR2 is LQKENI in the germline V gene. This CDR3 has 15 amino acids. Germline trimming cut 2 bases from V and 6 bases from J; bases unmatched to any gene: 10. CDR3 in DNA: TGTGCCAGCTCACCAGGTCTGCGGGAGTGGAGCGAGCAGTACTTC. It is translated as CASSPGLREWSEQYF.